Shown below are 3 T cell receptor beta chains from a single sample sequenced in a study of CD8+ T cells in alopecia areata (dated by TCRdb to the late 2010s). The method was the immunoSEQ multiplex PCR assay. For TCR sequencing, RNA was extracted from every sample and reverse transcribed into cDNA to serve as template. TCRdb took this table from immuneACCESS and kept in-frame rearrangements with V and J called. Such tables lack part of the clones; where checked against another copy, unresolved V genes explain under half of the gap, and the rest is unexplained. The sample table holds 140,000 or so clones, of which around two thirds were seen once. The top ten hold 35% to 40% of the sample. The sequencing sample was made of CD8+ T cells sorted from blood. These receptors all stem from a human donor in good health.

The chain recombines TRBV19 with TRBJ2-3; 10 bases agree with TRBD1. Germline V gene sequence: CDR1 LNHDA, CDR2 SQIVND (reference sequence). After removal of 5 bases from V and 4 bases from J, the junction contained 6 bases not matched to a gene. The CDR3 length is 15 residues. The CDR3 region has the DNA TGTGCCAGTAGTTCCCCGGGACAGGGGTCAGATACGCAGTATTTT. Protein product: CASSSPGQGSDTQYF.

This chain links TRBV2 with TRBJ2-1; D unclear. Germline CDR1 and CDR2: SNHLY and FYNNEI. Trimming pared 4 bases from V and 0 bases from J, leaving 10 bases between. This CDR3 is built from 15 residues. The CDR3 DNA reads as TGTGCCAGCAGTGGTTACAGCAGCTCCTACAATGAGCAGTTCTTC. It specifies CASSGYSSSYNEQFF. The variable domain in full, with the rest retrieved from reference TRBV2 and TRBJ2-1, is EPEVTQTPSHQVTQMGQEVILRCVPISNHLYFYWYRQILGQKVEFLVSFYNNEISEKSEIFDDQFSVERPDGSNFTLKIRSTKLEDSAMYFCASSGYSSSYNEQFFGPGTRLTVL.

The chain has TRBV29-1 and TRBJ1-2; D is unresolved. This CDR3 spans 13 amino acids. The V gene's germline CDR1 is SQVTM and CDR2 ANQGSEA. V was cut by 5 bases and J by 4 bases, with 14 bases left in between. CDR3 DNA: TGCAGCGTTTTTCCCCCAGAAGTCTATGGCTACACCTTC. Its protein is CSVFPPEVYGYTF.